This T cell receptor beta chain was documented in a study of blood T cell repertoires in COVID-19. The length of the CDR3 is 14 residues. Trimming shortened V by 1 base and J by 2 bases, and 8 bases separated the two germline ends. The germline V gene has CDR1 SGHTA and CDR2 FQGNSA. Some clones are missing from TCRdb's copy, which holds only in-frame ones; the method was immunoSEQ multiplex PCR. The data show approximately 280,000 clones, with 70% to 90% seen just once and about 9.8% held by the top ten. This chain connects TRBV7-2 to TRBJ1-2; possibly TRBD1 for D (5 bases). This TCR was recovered from a young man with active or convalescent COVID-19. The specimen was peripheral blood. CDR3 nucleotides: TGTGCCAGCAGCTTAGAAGCAGGGAACTATGGCTACACCTTC. It translates to CASSLEAGNYGYTF. Full variable domain (missing parts from reference TRBV7-2 and TRBJ1-2): GAGVSQSPSNKVTEKGKDVELRCDPISGHTALYWYRQSLGQGLEFLIYFQGNSAPDKSGLPSDRFSAERTGGSVSTLTIQRTQQEDSAVYLCASSLEAGNYGYTFGSGTRLTVV.